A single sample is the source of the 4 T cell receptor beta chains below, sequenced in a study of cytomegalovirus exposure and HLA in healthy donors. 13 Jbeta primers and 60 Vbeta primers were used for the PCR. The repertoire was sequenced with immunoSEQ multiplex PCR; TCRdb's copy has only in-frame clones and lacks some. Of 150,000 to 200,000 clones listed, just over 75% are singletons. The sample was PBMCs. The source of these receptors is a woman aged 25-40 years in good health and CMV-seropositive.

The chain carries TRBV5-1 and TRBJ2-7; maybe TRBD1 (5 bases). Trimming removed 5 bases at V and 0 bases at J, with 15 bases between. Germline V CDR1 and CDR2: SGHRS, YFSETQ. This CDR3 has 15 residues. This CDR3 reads CASRLDSPRSYEQYF. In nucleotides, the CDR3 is TGCGCCAGCAGACTTGACAGTCCCCGCTCCTACGAGCAGTACTTC.

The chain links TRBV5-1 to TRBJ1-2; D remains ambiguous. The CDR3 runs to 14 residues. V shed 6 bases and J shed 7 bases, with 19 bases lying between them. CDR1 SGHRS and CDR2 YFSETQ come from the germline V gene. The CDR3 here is CASKSQVLDSGYTF. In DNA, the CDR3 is TGCGCCAGCAAGTCTCAGGTTTTGGATTCTGGCTACACCTTC.

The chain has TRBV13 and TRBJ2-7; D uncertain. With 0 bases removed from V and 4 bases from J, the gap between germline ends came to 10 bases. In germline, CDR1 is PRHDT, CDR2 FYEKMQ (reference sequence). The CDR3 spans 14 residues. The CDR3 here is CASSLGTAIYEQYF. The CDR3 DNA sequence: TGTGCCAGCAGCTTAGGCACAGCTATATACGAGCAGTACTTC.

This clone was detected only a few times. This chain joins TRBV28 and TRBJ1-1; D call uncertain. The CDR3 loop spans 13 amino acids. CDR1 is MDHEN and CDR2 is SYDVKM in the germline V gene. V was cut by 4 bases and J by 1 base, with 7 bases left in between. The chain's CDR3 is CASSSTPNTEAFF. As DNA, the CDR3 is TGTGCCAGCAGTTCGACACCGAACACTGAAGCTTTCTTT.